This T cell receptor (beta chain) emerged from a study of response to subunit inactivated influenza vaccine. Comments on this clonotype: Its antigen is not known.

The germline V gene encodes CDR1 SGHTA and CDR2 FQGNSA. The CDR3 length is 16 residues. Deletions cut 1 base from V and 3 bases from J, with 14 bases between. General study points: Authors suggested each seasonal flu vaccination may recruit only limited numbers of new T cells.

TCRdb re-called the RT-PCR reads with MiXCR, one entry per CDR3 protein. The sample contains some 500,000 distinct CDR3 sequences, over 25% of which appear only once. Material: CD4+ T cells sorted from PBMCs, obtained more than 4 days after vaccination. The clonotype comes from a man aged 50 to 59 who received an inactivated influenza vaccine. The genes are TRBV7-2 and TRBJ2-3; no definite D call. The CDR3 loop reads CASSLGAARTTDTQYF. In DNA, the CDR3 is TGTGCCAGCAGCTTAGGTGCAGCCCGAACAACAGATACGCAGTATTTT.